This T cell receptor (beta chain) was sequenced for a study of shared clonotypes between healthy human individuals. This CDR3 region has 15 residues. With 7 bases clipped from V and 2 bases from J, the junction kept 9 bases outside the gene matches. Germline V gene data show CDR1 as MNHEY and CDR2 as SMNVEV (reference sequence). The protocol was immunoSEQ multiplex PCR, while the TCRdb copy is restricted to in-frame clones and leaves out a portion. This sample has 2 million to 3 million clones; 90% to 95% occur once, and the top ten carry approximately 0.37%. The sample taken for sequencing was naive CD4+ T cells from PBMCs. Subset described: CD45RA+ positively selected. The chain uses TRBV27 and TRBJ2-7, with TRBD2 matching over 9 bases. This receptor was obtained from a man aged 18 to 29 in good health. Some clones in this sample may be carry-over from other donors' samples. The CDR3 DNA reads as TGTGCCAGCAACCCCCGTAGCGGGAGTACCTACGAGCAGTACTTC. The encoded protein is CASNPRSGSTYEQYF.